This T cell receptor beta chain was sequenced for a study of shared T cell receptors in the human thymus. The CDR3 runs to 13 residues. The V end was cut by 6 bases, the J end by 3 bases, with 14 bases between. Germline V gene lookup returns CDR1 SQVTM and CDR2 ANQGSEA. Clones were read by immunoSEQ multiplex PCR, and TCRdb kept only the in-frame ones, dropping some. Of 600,000 or so clones listed, 70% to 90% were seen once; the top ten hold roughly 0.0087%. These data were also filed under a second study, of human thymus T cells. Turning to that study: Finnish infants who were healthy and having corrective surgery for congenital heart defects made up the donors.

The origin of this receptor is a boy in the first two years of life with a congenital heart defect. Sequenced: thymocytes. The rearrangement joins TRBV29-1 to TRBJ2-5; possibly TRBD1 for D (5 bases). CDR3 DNA sequence: TGCAGCGTAAAACAGGACAAGGAAGAGACCCAGTACTTC. It yields the protein CSVKQDKEETQYF.